This entry lists 30 T cell receptor beta chains sequenced from one sample in a study of blood T cell repertoires in COVID-19. Assay used: immunoSEQ multiplex PCR; TCRdb lists only in-frame clones, some missing. The sample holds about 100,000 clones, 75% to 90% seen once. Sequenced: peripheral blood. Receptors originate from a woman aged 80 or over with acute or convalescent COVID-19.

The genes are TRBV4-3 and TRBJ2-2; 8 bases fit TRBD2. CDR3 length: 15 amino acids. CDR1 and CDR2 from the germline V gene are LGHNA and YSLEER. Germline trimming cut 3 bases from V and 6 bases from J; bases unmatched to any gene: 6. The CDR3 DNA follows: TGCGCCAGCAGCCAGCTGGGGCGGGGGGCCGGGGAGCTGTTTTTT. As protein: CASSQLGRGAGELFF.

The chain employs TRBV7-2 and TRBJ2-7; 9 bases are shared with TRBD1. The CDR3 sequence is 14 residues long. With V trimmed by 5 bases and J by 6 bases, 8 bases remained unmatched. Germline V gene data show CDR1 as SGHTA and CDR2 as FQGNSA. CDR3 protein: CASSIDRGSLEQYF. Here the CDR3 DNA reads TGTGCCAGCAGCATCGACAGGGGGTCGCTCGAGCAGTACTTC.

The V call is TRBV7-8, the J call TRBJ1-4; D unclear. The CDR3 extends over 14 amino acids. With 5 bases removed from V and 7 bases from J, the gap between germline ends came to 14 bases. Germline V gene lookup returns CDR1 SGHVS and CDR2 FQNEAQ. The CDR3 nucleotides read TGTGCCAGCAGCCCGGCGGCGTATGGTGAAAAACTGTTTTTT. It specifies CASSPAAYGEKLFF.

This rearrangement joins TRBV18 to TRBJ1-4; possible D gene TRBD1, 6 bases. CDR3 length: 13 residues. Between the trimmed V and J ends, which lost 3 bases and 8 bases, there was a span of 10 bases. Germline V gene data show CDR1 as KGHSH and CDR2 as LQKENI. CDR3 sequence: CASSPGTLEKLFF. DNA for the CDR3: TGTGCCAGCTCACCCGGGACATTAGAAAAACTGTTTTTT.

The chain is built from TRBV7-9 and TRBJ1-2, with 12 bases identical to TRBD1. The ends lost 3 bases at V and 4 bases at J; junction bases unmatched: 9. CDR1 and CDR2 from the germline V gene are SEHNR and FQNEAQ (reference sequence). The CDR3 is 17 amino acids. CDR3 sequence (DNA): TGTGCCAGCAGCTTCTTTGTCGGGACAGGGGGCTTCTATGGCTACACCTTC. Translated: CASSFFVGTGGFYGYTF.

This chain connects TRBV20-1 to TRBJ1-1; maybe TRBD1 (5 bases). Between the trimmed V and J ends, which lost 4 bases and 8 bases, there was a span of 11 bases. There are 11 residues in the CDR3. The V gene's germline CDR1 is DFQATT and CDR2 SNEGSKA (reference sequence). The CDR3 region has the DNA TGCAGTGCTACCGGGGGTCCCGAAGCTTTCTTT. This translates into CSATGGPEAFF.

The chain couples TRBV29-1 to TRBJ2-3; possibly TRBD2 for D (6 bases). Germline CDR1 is SQVTM and CDR2 is ANQGSEA. Trimming took off 3 bases at V and 0 bases at J, with 10 bases between the two ends. CDR3 size: 14 residues. The CDR3: CSVDPGSSTDTQYF. The CDR3 nucleotides read TGCAGCGTTGACCCCGGGAGTAGCACAGATACGCAGTATTTT.

This clone appeared once. The J gene is TRBJ2-3, the V gene TRBV10-3; D perhaps matches TRBD2 (5 bases). V was clipped by 5 bases and J by 1 base, with 10 bases between them. CDR1 and CDR2 from the germline V gene are ENHRY and SYGVKD. CDR3 length: 14 residues. As DNA, the CDR3 is TGTGCCATCAGTCCCTGGACTGGCACAGATACGCAGTATTTT. It codes for CAISPWTGTDTQYF.

The count of this clone is one. The chain uses TRBV7-3 and TRBJ2-5, with 14 bases matching TRBD2. The CDR3 is 17 residues long. Germline CDR1 SGHTA, CDR2 FQGTGA. The trim removed 2 bases at V and 3 bases at J, leaving 5 bases unmatched. The CDR3 sequence: CASSLGTSGGLKETQYF. Written as DNA, the CDR3 is TGTGCCAGCAGCTTAGGGACTAGCGGGGGCCTTAAAGAGACCCAGTACTTC.

The chain combines TRBV19 with TRBJ1-2, with D unclear. The V gene lost 5 bases and the J gene lost 4 bases, with 11 bases spanning the gap. CDR1 and CDR2 (germline): LNHDA, SQIVND (reference sequence). This CDR3 has 13 amino acids. The DNA of the CDR3 is TGTGCCAGTAGTCCCCGGGGATCCTATGGCTACACCTTC. It specifies CASSPRGSYGYTF.

The chain links TRBV30 to TRBJ1-1, with unresolved D. Germline-derived CDR1 and CDR2 are GTSNPN and SVGIG (reference sequence). This CDR3 has 11 residues. The CDR3 coding sequence is TGTTTAGGGAGGGAGAACACTGAAGCTTTCTTT. It codes for CLGRENTEAFF.

This sequence joins TRBV14 and TRBJ2-7, with 7 positions matching TRBD1. This CDR3 contains 16 residues. Germline trimming cut 1 base from V and 2 bases from J; bases unmatched to any gene: 8. Germline CDR1 SGHDN, CDR2 FVKESK. CDR3 sequence reads: CASSQAGWGQPYEQYF. CDR3 in DNA: TGTGCCAGCAGCCAAGCGGGTTGGGGACAGCCCTACGAGCAGTACTTC.

The chain employs TRBV9 and TRBJ2-3; perhaps TRBD2 as D (6 bases). The CDR3 extends over 15 amino acids. The germline gives CDR1 SGDLS, CDR2 YYNGEE. Trimming removed 2 bases from V and 2 bases from J, with 12 bases in between. CDR3 DNA sequence: TGTGCCAGCAGCGTCGGCGGGGCCCTCACAGATACGCAGTATTTT. It yields the protein CASSVGGALTDTQYF.

This sequence joins TRBV4-1 and TRBJ2-7, with a weak D call TRBD2 (5 bases). Germline CDR1 is MGHRA and CDR2 is YSYEKL. The ends were cut back, 4 bases at V and 1 base at J, with 17 bases in the middle. The CDR3 has 16 amino acids. The CDR3 region has the DNA TGCGCCAGCAGCCGAGGACTGCTGGCCCCTTCCTACGAGCAGTACTTC. Amino acids: CASSRGLLAPSYEQYF.

The chain uses TRBV7-2 and TRBJ1-2; the D is unclear. Between the trimmed V and J ends, which lost 6 bases and 4 bases, there was a span of 9 bases. CDR3 length equals 12 residues. Germline V CDR1 and CDR2: SGHTA, FQGNSA. The DNA of the CDR3 is TGTGCCAGCAGTCCAGGCCCCTATGGCTACACCTTC. It yields the protein CASSPGPYGYTF.

The V and J genes are TRBV30 and TRBJ2-7; 10 bases match TRBD1. Germline loops: CDR1 GTSNPN, CDR2 SVGIG (reference sequence). V lost 0 bases, J lost 3 bases, and 8 bases stayed unmatched. The CDR3 runs 16 residues. The CDR3: CAWSVRWGQGYYEQYF. The CDR3 DNA is TGTGCCTGGAGTGTACGATGGGGACAGGGGTACTACGAGCAGTACTTC.

J is TRBJ2-7 and V is TRBV5-6; D unclear. V was clipped by 4 bases and J by 1 base, with 12 bases between them. This CDR3 region has 14 residues. CDR1 is SGHDT, CDR2 YYEEEE, per germline. The CDR3 DNA follows: TGTGCCAGCAGCCCCGCGAGTAGTTCCTACGAGCAGTACTTC. Protein product: CASSPASSSYEQYF. The whole variable domain, filled in from reference TRBV5-6 and TRBJ2-7, reads DAGVTQSPTHLIKTRGQQVTLRCSPKSGHDTVSWYQQALGQGPQFIFQYYEEEERQRGNFPDRFSGHQFPNYSSELNVNALLLGDSALYLCASSPASSSYEQYFGPGTRLTVT.

The chain joins TRBV10-2 to TRBJ2-2, with 7 bases fitting TRBD1. The germline V gene has CDR1 WSHSY and CDR2 SAAADI. The CDR3 covers 13 residues. J lost 6 bases, V lost 8 bases, and 6 bases had no gene match. The CDR3 loop reads CASEGGRSGELFF. The CDR3 DNA reads TGCGCCAGCGAAGGGGGCCGGTCCGGGGAGCTGTTTTTT.

CDR3 region: CASSSTRDRLWYGYTF. In nucleotides, the CDR3 is TGTGCCAGCAGTTCCACCAGGGACAGGCTATGGTATGGCTACACCTTC. The chain is built from TRBV6-5 and TRBJ1-2; 8 bases fit TRBD1. This CDR3 is 16 amino acids long. CDR1 and CDR2 from the germline V gene are MNHEY and SVGAGI. V dropped 4 bases and J dropped 5; count of bases not matched to a gene: 12.

The rearrangement links TRBV19 to TRBJ1-1, with a possible D match to TRBD1 (5 bases). Germline CDR1 is LNHDA and CDR2 is SQIVND (reference sequence). Trimming took 8 bases from V and 4 from J, leaving 20 bases between them. This CDR3 is built from 15 residues. The CDR3 nucleotides read TGTGCCAGTTTGGCGGGGGGAACCGGCGGCACTGAAGCTTTCTTT. Protein: CASLAGGTGGTEAFF.

This clone has more than one count but fewer than ten. The CDR3 DNA reads TGTGCCAGCAGTTTTGTCAGGGGAGGGAATGAGCAGTTCTTC. It yields the protein CASSFVRGGNEQFF. V gene TRBV27 combines with J gene TRBJ2-1, with a tentative D call TRBD2 (7 bases). V shed 3 bases and J shed 7 bases, with 13 bases lying between them. From germline, CDR1 is MNHEY and CDR2 SMNVEV (reference sequence). The CDR3 totals 14 residues.

This chain joins TRBV20-1 and TRBJ2-7, with 8 bases identical to TRBD1. V shed 3 bases, J shed 3 bases, and the junction held 4 bases outside the gene matches. The CDR3 consists of 13 residues. Germline CDR1 reads DFQATT; CDR2 reads SNEGSKA (reference sequence). This CDR3 is CSASYRGSYEQYF. DNA of the CDR3: TGCAGTGCTAGTTACAGGGGGAGCTACGAGCAGTACTTC.

The chain carries TRBV10-3 and TRBJ2-6, with 7 bases that match TRBD1. Per the germline V gene, CDR1 is ENHRY and CDR2 is SYGVKD. The trim removed 6 bases at V and 0 bases at J, leaving 5 bases unmatched. The CDR3 contains 16 residues. CDR3: CAISPAGGSGANVLTF. CDR3 DNA: TGTGCCATCAGCCCAGCAGGGGGCTCTGGGGCCAACGTCCTGACTTTC.

This clone was counted a single time. This chain connects TRBV6-1 to TRBJ1-1; D is unclear. Germline lookup yields CDR1 MNHNS and CDR2 SASEGT. The CDR3 totals 15 residues. V was clipped by 0 bases and J by 1 base, with 9 bases between them. The CDR3 loop is CASSEARPGNTEAFF. CDR3 DNA sequence: TGTGCCAGCAGTGAAGCGCGTCCCGGGAACACTGAAGCTTTCTTT.

This chain joins TRBV6-5 and TRBJ2-2; D is perhaps TRBD1 (6 bases). Trimming pared 6 bases from V and 6 bases from J, leaving 8 bases between. This CDR3 is 12 amino acids long. The germline gives CDR1 MNHEY, CDR2 SVGAGI. CDR3 sequence: CASRAGAGELFF. Here the CDR3 DNA reads TGTGCCAGCAGAGCAGGGGCCGGGGAGCTGTTTTTT.

The chain employs TRBV18 and TRBJ2-3; TRBD2 agrees at 10 bases. Germline-derived CDR1 and CDR2 are KGHSH and LQKENI. Trimming at V came to 3 bases and at J to 1 base, leaving 1 base not matched to a gene. CDR3 length equals 15 residues. The CDR3 loop is CASSPGLAGTDTQYF. The CDR3 bases are TGTGCCAGCTCACCTGGACTAGCGGGCACAGATACGCAGTATTTT. Complete variable domain (other parts from reference TRBV18 and TRBJ2-3): NAGVMQNPRHLVRRRGQEARLRCSPMKGHSHVYWYRQLPEEGLKFMVYLQKENIIDESGMPKERFSAEFPKEGPSILRIQQVVRGDSAAYFCASSPGLAGTDTQYFGPGTRLTVL.

The rearrangement uses TRBV24-1 and TRBJ1-5, with D perhaps matching TRBD1 (5 bases). Trimming pared 7 bases from V and 7 bases from J, leaving 13 bases between. Germline CDR1 KGHDR, CDR2 SFDVKD. This CDR3 has 13 residues. The CDR3 coding sequence is TGTGCCACCAGGGGGCAGGCCGGCCAGCCCCAGCATTTT. Its protein product is CATRGQAGQPQHF.

V is TRBV9 and J is TRBJ1-3, with 9 positions matching TRBD1. After removal of 4 bases from V and 2 bases from J, the junction contained 4 bases not matched to a gene. The CDR3 contains 15 residues. Germline values: CDR1 SGDLS, CDR2 YYNGEE. The CDR3 region is CASSFRTGAGNTIYF. In DNA form, the CDR3 reads TGTGCCAGCAGCTTCCGGACAGGGGCTGGAAACACCATATATTTT.

This clone appeared a single time. This rearrangement joins TRBV30 to TRBJ2-2, with no clear D. Germline assignment: CDR1 GTSNPN and CDR2 SVGIG (reference sequence). Trimming took off 4 bases at V and 6 bases at J, with 15 bases between the two ends. There are 14 residues in the CDR3. The CDR3: CAWNRGLRAGELFF. CDR3 coding DNA: TGTGCCTGGAACCGCGGTCTACGGGCCGGGGAGCTGTTTTTT.

This sequence joins TRBV13 and TRBJ1-3; possibly TRBD1 for D (5 bases). Germline-derived CDR1 and CDR2 are PRHDT and FYEKMQ (reference sequence). This CDR3 has 15 residues. Between the trimmed V and J ends, which lost 5 bases and 1 base, there was a span of 12 bases. The CDR3 DNA reads as TGTGCCAGCAGCCTTGACAGTCTTTCTGGAAACACCATATATTTT. Protein: CASSLDSLSGNTIYF.